The T cell receptor beta chain under discussion was sequenced for a study of Ad26.COV2.S vaccination and SARS-CoV-2 variants. Study in general: Donor got 5x10^10 or 1x10^11 viral particles of Ad26.COV2.S. The study's findings and limits: In TCR breadth and depth analyses, total T cell responses may have been underestimated. Placebo recipients had lower spike-specific TCR breadth than vaccine recipients.

The CDR3 totals 15 residues. V was pared by 3 bases and J by 4 bases, with 1 base of the junction left unmatched. The germline gives CDR1 SNHLY, CDR2 FYNNEI. As regards this clone: The antigen is undetermined.

This sample's treatment: some 19 received Ad26.COV2.S at low or high dose, single or two shots; 5 received placebo; per-sample allocation not given. Sample collection was performed on day 63 after the first vaccine or placebo injection. Aged 18-55 years, donor was enrolled in Boston in the early 2020s. The protocol was immunoSEQ multiplex PCR, while the TCRdb copy is restricted to in-frame clones and leaves out a portion. The sample carries about 280,000 clones, more than 70% recorded once. The source material was peripheral blood, sampled in a trial of Ad26.COV2.S vaccine versus placebo. The gene calls are TRBV2 and TRBJ2-1; 12 bases are a match to TRBD2. The clonotype originates from a person between 18 and 65 years old who received the Ad26.COV2.S COVID-19 vaccine or a placebo. CDR3 sequence reads: CASSDGTSGYNEQFF. The DNA for the CDR3 is TGTGCCAGCAGTGACGGGACTAGCGGGTACAATGAGCAGTTCTTC.